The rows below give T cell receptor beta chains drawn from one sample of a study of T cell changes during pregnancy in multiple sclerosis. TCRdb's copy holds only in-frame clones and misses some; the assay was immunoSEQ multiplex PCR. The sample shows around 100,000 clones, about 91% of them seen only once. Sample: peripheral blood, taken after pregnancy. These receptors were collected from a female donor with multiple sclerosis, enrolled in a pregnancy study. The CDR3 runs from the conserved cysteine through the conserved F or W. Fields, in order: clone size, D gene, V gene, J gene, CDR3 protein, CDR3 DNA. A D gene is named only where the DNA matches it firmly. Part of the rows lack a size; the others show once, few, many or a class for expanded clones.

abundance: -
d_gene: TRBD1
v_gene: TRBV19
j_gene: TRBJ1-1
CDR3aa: CASGTGGTNTEAFF
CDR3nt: TGTGCCAGCGGGACAGGGGGCACGAACACTGAAGCTTTCTTT

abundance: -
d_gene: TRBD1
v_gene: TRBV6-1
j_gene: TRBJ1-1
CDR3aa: CASRRQGAAPTEAFF
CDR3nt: TGTGCCAGCAGACGACAGGGGGCAGCTCCCACTGAAGCTTTCTTT

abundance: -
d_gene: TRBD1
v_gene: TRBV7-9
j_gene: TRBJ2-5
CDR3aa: CASNDREQETQYF
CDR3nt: TGTGCCAGCAACGACAGGGAGCAAGAGACCCAGTACTTC

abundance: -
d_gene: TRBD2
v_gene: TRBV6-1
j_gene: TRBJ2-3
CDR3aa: CASSEDPSGGIATDTQYF
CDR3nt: TGTGCCAGCAGTGAAGACCCTAGCGGGGGGATAGCCACAGATACGCAGTATTTT

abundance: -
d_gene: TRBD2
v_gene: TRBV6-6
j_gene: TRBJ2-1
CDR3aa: CASSPAGGRYNEQFF
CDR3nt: TGTGCCAGCAGTCCTGCGGGGGGCCGATACAATGAGCAGTTCTTC

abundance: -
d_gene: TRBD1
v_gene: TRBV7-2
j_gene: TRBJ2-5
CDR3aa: CASSSGTGGETQYF
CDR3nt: TGTGCCAGCAGCTCGGGGACAGGGGGGGAGACCCAGTACTTC

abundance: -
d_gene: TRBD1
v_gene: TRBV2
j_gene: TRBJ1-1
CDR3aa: CASSERGQGVTEAFF
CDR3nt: TGTGCCAGCAGTGAGAGGGGACAGGGGGTCACTGAAGCTTTCTTT

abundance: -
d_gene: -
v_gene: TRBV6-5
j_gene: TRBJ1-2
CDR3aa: CASSLQGGGTGYTF
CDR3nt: TGTGCCAGCAGCCTCCAGGGAGGGGGGACTGGCTACACCTTC

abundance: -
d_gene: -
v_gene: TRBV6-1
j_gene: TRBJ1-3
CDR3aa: CASSEAPGLSGNTIYF
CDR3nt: TGTGCCAGCAGTGAAGCTCCGGGACTCTCTGGAAACACCATATATTTT

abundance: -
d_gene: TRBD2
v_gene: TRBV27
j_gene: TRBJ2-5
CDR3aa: CASSAGLLQGWASPTETQYF
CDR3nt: TGTGCCAGCAGTGCGGGACTACTTCAAGGGTGGGCATCCCCAACGGAGACCCAGTACTTC

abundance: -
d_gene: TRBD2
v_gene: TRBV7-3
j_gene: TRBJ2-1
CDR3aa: CASSLSGGLAGGPGYNEQFF
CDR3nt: TGTGCCAGCAGCTTGTCCGGGGGACTAGCGGGGGGGCCGGGGTACAATGAGCAGTTCTTC

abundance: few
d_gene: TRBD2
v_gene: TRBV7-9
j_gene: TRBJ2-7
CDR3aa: CASSRSGMDPYEQYF
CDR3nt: TGTGCCAGCAGCCGTAGCGGGATGGATCCCTACGAGCAGTACTTC

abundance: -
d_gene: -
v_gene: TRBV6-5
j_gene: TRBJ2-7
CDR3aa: CASSYSWRAGIYEQYF
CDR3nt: TGTGCCAGCAGTTACTCATGGAGGGCGGGAATCTACGAGCAGTACTTC

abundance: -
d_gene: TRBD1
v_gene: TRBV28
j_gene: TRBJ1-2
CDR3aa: CASSLGDRVLWGYTF
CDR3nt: TGTGCCAGCAGTTTGGGGGACAGGGTTCTATGGGGGTACACCTTC

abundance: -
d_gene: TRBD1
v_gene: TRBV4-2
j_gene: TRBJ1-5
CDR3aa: CASSQTGTASNQPQHF
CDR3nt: TGTGCCAGCAGCCAAACCGGGACAGCCAGCAATCAGCCCCAGCATTTT

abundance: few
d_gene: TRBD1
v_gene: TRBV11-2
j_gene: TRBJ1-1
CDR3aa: CASSIGQGGAFF
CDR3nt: TGTGCCAGCAGCATTGGACAGGGGGGGGCTTTCTTT

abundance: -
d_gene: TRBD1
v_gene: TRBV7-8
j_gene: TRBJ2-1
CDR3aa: CASSLGVGQGSYNEQFF
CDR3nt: TGTGCCAGCAGCTTAGGGGTCGGACAGGGCTCCTACAATGAGCAGTTCTTC